This TCR beta chain was captured in a study of beta chain features in type 1 diabetes. This clone has a handful of counts. Germline values: CDR1 MNHEY, CDR2 SMNVEV (reference sequence). Trimming removed 0 bases at V and 8 bases at J, with 13 bases between. This CDR3 contains 14 residues. Sequenced material consisted of expressed TCRB transcripts (all of the isolated RNA was reverse transcribed). The repertoire was sequenced with immunoSEQ multiplex PCR; TCRdb's copy has only in-frame clones and lacks some. The table includes 160,000 or so clones, more than 9.5% detected once. The chain carries TRBV27 and TRBJ1-2; D perhaps matches TRBD1 (6 bases). The source is a young man in good health. Sequencing was done on a sample of central memory CD4+ T cells from blood. This CDR3 reads CASSLSQGIGGYTF. CDR3 coding DNA: TGTGCCAGCAGTTTATCGCAGGGGATAGGGGGCTACACCTTC.